These T cell receptor beta chains were read from a single sample in a study of blood T cell repertoires in COVID-19. The method was immunoSEQ multiplex PCR; TCRdb's version includes in-frame clones alone and lacks a portion of them. The sample lists about 380,000 clones; more than 75% were seen once. The sample was PBMCs or T cells enriched from blood (not recorded which). All receptors come from a woman aged 18-35 years who had recovered from COVID-19. The conserved cysteine and the conserved F or W are not part of the CDR3 here. Part of the rows lack a size; the others show once, few, many or a class for expanded clones.

abundance,v_gene,j_gene,CDR3aa
once,TRBV28,TRBJ2-2,ASSLGQGPTGELF
NA,TRBV7-3,TRBJ2-2,ASSLKGRNTGELF
NA,TRBV19,TRBJ1-2,ASSTRTGDGYT
NA,TRBV5-1,TRBJ1-3,ASSLPSPTGDTIY
NA,TRBV5-1,TRBJ2-3,ASSLVPRDLTDTQY
NA,TRBV7-7,TRBJ2-3,ASSPGSGQGGTDTQY
NA,TRBV5-1,TRBJ2-6,ASSLAPADRAGANVLT
NA,TRBV24-1,TRBJ1-2,ATSGRGSDGYT
NA,TRBV6-5,TRBJ2-7,ASSPTGFEQY
NA,TRBV7-6,TRBJ2-3,ASSLGPDTQY
NA,TRBV12-3/TRBV12-4,TRBJ1-2,ASSPDRAYGYT
NA,TRBV7-2,TRBJ1-3,ASSPNLGGSGNTIY
NA,TRBV14,TRBJ1-2,ASSQDRGYT
once,TRBV4-1,TRBJ1-5,ASSQDPWDRGNQPQH
NA,TRBV28,TRBJ1-3,ASSPGTTGNTIY
once,TRBV5-4,TRBJ2-2,ASSYGGSGELF
NA,TRBV7-3,TRBJ2-1,ASSLDRENEQF
NA,TRBV7-6,TRBJ1-4,ASSLVAGPGATNEKLF
NA,TRBV9,TRBJ1-1,ASSVLSGWTAEAF
NA,TRBV2,TRBJ2-3,ASKASGGHTQY
NA,TRBV6-1,TRBJ1-2,ASSEWTETNYGYT
NA,TRBV7-6,TRBJ2-3,ASSLAALAGGTDTQY
NA,TRBV28,TRBJ1-2,ASTSAANYGYT
NA,TRBV2,TRBJ2-5,ASRSPFAGAGETQY
NA,TRBV6-5,TRBJ1-5,ASSYSRQGPNQPQH
NA,TRBV6-2/TRBV6-3,TRBJ2-3,ASSYSGEGATQY
NA,TRBV5-1,TRBJ1-2,ASSRDSYYGYT
once,TRBV19,TRBJ2-7,ASSPRAGLEQY
few,TRBV20-1,TRBJ1-3,SASPHSGNTIY